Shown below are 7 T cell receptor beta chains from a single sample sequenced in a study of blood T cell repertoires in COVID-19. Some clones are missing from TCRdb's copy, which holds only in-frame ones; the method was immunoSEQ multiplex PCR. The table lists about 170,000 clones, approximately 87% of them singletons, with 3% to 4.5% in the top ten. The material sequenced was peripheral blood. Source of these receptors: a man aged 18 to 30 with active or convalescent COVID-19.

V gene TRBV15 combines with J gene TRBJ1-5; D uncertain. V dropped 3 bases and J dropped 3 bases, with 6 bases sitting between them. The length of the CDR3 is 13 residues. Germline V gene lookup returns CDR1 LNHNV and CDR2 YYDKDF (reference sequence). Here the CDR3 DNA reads TGTGCCACCAGCAGTCGGGACAATCAGCCCCAGCATTTT. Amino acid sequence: CATSSRDNQPQHF.

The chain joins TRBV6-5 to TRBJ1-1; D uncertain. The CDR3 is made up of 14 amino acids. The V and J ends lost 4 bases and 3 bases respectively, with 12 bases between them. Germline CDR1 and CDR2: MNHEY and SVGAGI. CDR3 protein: CASSWRVPDTEAFF. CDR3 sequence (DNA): TGTGCCAGCAGTTGGCGGGTGCCGGACACTGAAGCTTTCTTT.

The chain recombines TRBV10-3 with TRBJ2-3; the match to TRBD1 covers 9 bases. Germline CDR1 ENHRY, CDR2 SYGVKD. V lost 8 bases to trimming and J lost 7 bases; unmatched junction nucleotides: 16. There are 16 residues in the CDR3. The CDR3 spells CAIRRDRETGGNTQYF. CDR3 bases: TGTGCCATCCGCCGCGACCGTGAGACAGGGGGAAATACGCAGTATTTT.

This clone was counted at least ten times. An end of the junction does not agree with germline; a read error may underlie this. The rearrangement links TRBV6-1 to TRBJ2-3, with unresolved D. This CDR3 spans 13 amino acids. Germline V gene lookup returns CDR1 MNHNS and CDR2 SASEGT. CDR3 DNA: TGTGCCAGCAGTGAAGCAGACACAAATACGCAGTATTTT. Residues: CASSEADTNTQYF.

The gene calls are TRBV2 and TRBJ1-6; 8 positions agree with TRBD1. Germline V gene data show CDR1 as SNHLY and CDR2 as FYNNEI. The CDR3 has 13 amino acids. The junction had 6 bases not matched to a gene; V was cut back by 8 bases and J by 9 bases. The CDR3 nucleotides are TGTGCCAGCCACGGACAGGGAGGTTCACCCCTCCACTTT. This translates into CASHGQGGSPLHF.

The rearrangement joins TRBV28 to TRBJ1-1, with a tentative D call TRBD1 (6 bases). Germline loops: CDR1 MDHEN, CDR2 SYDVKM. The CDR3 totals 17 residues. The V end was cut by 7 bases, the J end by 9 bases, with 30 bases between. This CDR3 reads CASTLSNFATGSPQAFF. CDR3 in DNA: TGTGCCAGCACCCTATCCAACTTTGCCACAGGGTCCCCACAAGCTTTCTTT.

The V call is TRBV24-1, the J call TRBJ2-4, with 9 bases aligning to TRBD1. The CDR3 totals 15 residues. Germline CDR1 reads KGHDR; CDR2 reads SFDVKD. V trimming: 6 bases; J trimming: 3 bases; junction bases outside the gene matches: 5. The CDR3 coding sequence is TGTGCCACCAGTCCCGCGGGACAGGGCAAAAACATTCAGTACTTC. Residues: CATSPAGQGKNIQYF.